Presented here are 20 T cell receptor beta chains from one specimen sequenced in a study of blood T cell repertoires in COVID-19 (dated by TCRdb to about 2020). The receptor library was made with the immunoSEQ multiplex PCR assay. In TCRdb, the immuneACCESS table is reduced to in-frame sequences with V and J assigned. These tables do not hold every clone; where another copy was compared, an unresolved V gene accounts for under half, and the others remain unexplained. The sample yields 100,000 to 150,000 clones; over 70% were counted once. About 2.5% of the sample goes to the ten largest clones. The sample consisted of peripheral blood. The receptors here all came from a man aged 50 to 59 with active COVID-19.

V is TRBV7-2 and J is TRBJ2-2; TRBD1 is a possible D gene (5 bases). Per the germline V gene, CDR1 is SGHTA and CDR2 is FQGNSA. This CDR3 contains 14 residues. V was clipped by 3 bases and J by 1 base, with 6 bases between them. CDR3: CASSLDKNTGELFF. CDR3 in DNA: TGTGCCAGCAGCTTGGACAAGAACACCGGGGAGCTGTTTTTT.

The chain combines TRBV15 with TRBJ1-2, with 7 bases matching TRBD1. Germline assignment: CDR1 LNHNV and CDR2 YYDKDF (reference sequence). This CDR3 region has 13 residues. The V and J ends lost 4 bases and 7 bases, in that order; junction bases with no gene match: 6. The CDR3 DNA follows: TGTGCCACCAGCACCAGGGGGGCGTTTGGCTACACCTTC. Protein product: CATSTRGAFGYTF.

This chain uses TRBV12-3 or TRBV12-4 with TRBJ2-3; D possibly corresponds to TRBD1 (6 bases). The V and J ends lost 5 bases and 6 bases respectively, with 9 bases between them. The CDR3 runs to 12 residues. CDR3 nucleotides: TGTGCCAGCAGTCACGGACAGGATACGCAGTATTTT. It translates to CASSHGQDTQYF.

The chain carries TRBV3-1 (or the pseudogene TRBV3-2) and TRBJ1-5, with TRBD1 identical over 9 bases. Germline V gives CDR1 LGHDT, CDR2 YNNKEL (reference sequence). The CDR3 covers 13 residues. With V trimmed by 5 bases and J by 6 bases, 2 bases remained unmatched. For the CDR3, the DNA is TGTGCCAGCAGCACAGGGGGCGGTCAGCCCCAGCATTTT. It yields the protein CASSTGGGQPQHF.

The gene calls are TRBV7-9 and TRBJ2-1, with TRBD2 identical over 13 bases. CDR3 length: 17 amino acids. Trimming cost V 5 bases and J 5 bases; bases outside gene matches: 9. From germline, CDR1 is SEHNR and CDR2 FQNEAQ (reference sequence). CDR3 sequence: CASSPIGLAGANNEQFF. CDR3 nucleotides: TGTGCCAGCAGCCCTATAGGACTAGCGGGAGCAAACAATGAGCAGTTCTTC.

With regard to this clone: The sample carries other DNA sequences with the same CDR3. CDR3: CSASSGHEQYF. The CDR3 coding sequence is TGCAGTGCTAGTTCAGGCCACGAGCAGTACTTC. This rearrangement joins TRBV20-1 to TRBJ2-7; unclear D gene. The CDR3 loop spans 11 amino acids. Trimming removed 3 bases at V and 5 bases at J, with 8 bases between. Germline assignment: CDR1 DFQATT and CDR2 SNEGSKA (reference sequence).

The V gene is TRBV6-6, the J gene TRBJ2-5, with D possibly being TRBD2 (6 bases). Trimming pared 8 bases from V and 2 bases from J, leaving 18 bases between. Germline lookup yields CDR1 MNHNY and CDR2 SVGAGI (reference sequence). This CDR3 is 15 amino acids long. This CDR3 reads CASSPGRGLQETQYF. The CDR3 DNA reads as TGTGCCAGCTCTCCGGGGCGGGGTCTACAAGAGACCCAGTACTTC.

The chain is built from TRBV7-2 and TRBJ2-3, with TRBD2 as a possible D gene (5 bases). CDR1 SGHTA and CDR2 FQGNSA come from the germline V gene. The CDR3 is made up of 16 amino acids. Trimming shortened V by 1 base and J by 6 bases, and 17 bases separated the two germline ends. CDR3 bases: TGTGCCAGCAGCTTAGTGGCCTCCGCGGGTGTGGATACGCAGTATTTT. Protein product: CASSLVASAGVDTQYF. Complete variable domain (other parts from reference TRBV7-2 and TRBJ2-3): GAGVSQSPSNKVTEKGKDVELRCDPISGHTALYWYRQSLGQGLEFLIYFQGNSAPDKSGLPSDRFSAERTGGSVSTLTIQRTQQEDSAVYLCASSLVASAGVDTQYFGPGTRLTVL.

This chain uses TRBV6-4 with TRBJ2-2, with a weak D call TRBD1 (6 bases). Germline-derived CDR1 and CDR2 are MRHNA and SNTAGT. V was pared by 4 bases and J by 6 bases, with 9 bases between. The CDR3 spans 13 residues. CDR3 residues: CASSVQGSGELFF. Written as DNA, the CDR3 is TGTGCCAGCAGTGTTCAGGGGTCCGGGGAGCTGTTTTTT.

The rearrangement joins TRBV4-2 to TRBJ1-5, with D perhaps TRBD1 (6 bases). V was cut by 0 bases and J by 5 bases, with 11 bases left in between. This CDR3 has 15 residues. Germline V gene lookup returns CDR1 LGHNA and CDR2 YNFKEQ. The CDR3 coding sequence is TGTGCCAGCAGCCAAGATTTCAGGGGCTATCAGCCCCAGCATTTT. Translated: CASSQDFRGYQPQHF.

The DNA of the CDR3 is TGTGCCAGCAGCGTAGAGGGGGGGACCCACCGGGAGCTGTTTTTT. This sequence encodes CASSVEGGTHRELFF. The chain joins TRBV9 to TRBJ2-2; weak D call: TRBD2 (7 bases). The CDR3 has 15 residues. Germline V lookup: CDR1 SGDLS, CDR2 YYNGEE. The V gene lost 0 bases and the J gene lost 9 bases, with 15 bases spanning the gap. Full variable domain (outside the CDR3, taken from reference TRBV9 and TRBJ2-2): DSGVTQTPKHLITATGQRVTLRCSPRSGDLSVYWYQQSLDQGLQFLIQYYNGEERAKGNILERFSAQQFPDLHSELNLSSLELGDSALYFCASSVEGGTHRELFFGEGSRLTVL.

The chain recombines TRBV7-9 with TRBJ1-3; the D gene is possibly TRBD1 (6 bases). The V gene's germline CDR1 is SEHNR and CDR2 FQNEAQ (reference sequence). V lost 9 bases and J lost 0, with 12 bases in between. CDR3 length: 14 residues. CDR3 residues: CASTGFSSGNTIYF. The CDR3 DNA is TGTGCCAGTACAGGGTTCAGCTCTGGAAACACCATATATTTT.

This chain links TRBV29-1 with TRBJ2-7, with a tentative D call TRBD2 (6 bases). V dropped 0 bases and J dropped 2 bases, with 11 bases sitting between them. The CDR3 contains 14 residues. CDR1 and CDR2 from the germline V gene are SQVTM and ANQGSEA. CDR3 DNA sequence: TGCAGCGTTGAAGAACATGGGGAGGCCTACGAGCAGTACTTC. It yields the protein CSVEEHGEAYEQYF.

The genes are TRBV21-1 and TRBJ2-7; TRBD1 is taken as the D call from the table, unchecked against the DNA. TRBV21-1 is a pseudogene locus. The CDR3 length is 16 residues. The CDR3 region has the DNA TGTGCCAGCAGCAAAGCGCAGGGGTTTGGTGTATACGAGCAGTACTTC. It encodes CASSKAQGFGVYEQYF.

This chain links TRBV6-6 with TRBJ2-7, with 8 bases lining up with TRBD1. This CDR3 has 14 amino acids. Germline V gives CDR1 MNHNY, CDR2 SVGAGI (reference sequence). The J segment lost 2 bases and the V segment lost 7 bases, leaving 7 bases of the junction unmatched. The chain's CDR3 is CASINGQGAYEQYF. In nucleotides, the CDR3 is TGTGCCAGCATCAACGGACAGGGTGCCTACGAGCAGTACTTC.

The rearrangement links TRBV19 to TRBJ2-7; TRBD1 matches at 10 bases. Germline trimming cut 5 bases from V and 3 bases from J; bases unmatched to any gene: 4. Germline assignment: CDR1 LNHDA and CDR2 SQIVND (reference sequence). CDR3 length: 14 amino acids. The CDR3 reads CASSPRTGGYEQYF. For the CDR3, the DNA is TGTGCCAGTAGTCCCCGGACAGGGGGCTACGAGCAGTACTTC.

The chain employs TRBV11-3 and TRBJ2-2; no definite D call. Germline loops: CDR1 SGHNT, CDR2 YENEEA. V shed 1 base and J shed 5 bases, with 5 bases lying between them. The CDR3 length is 13 residues. The CDR3 reads CASSLVSTGELFF. As DNA, the CDR3 is TGTGCCAGCAGCTTAGTCTCGACCGGGGAGCTGTTTTTT. Drawing the rest from reference TRBV11-3 and TRBJ2-2, the complete variable domain is EAGVVQSPRYKIIEKKQPVAFWCNPISGHNTLYWYLQNLGQGPELLIRYENEEAVDDSQLPKDRFSAERLKGVDSTLKIQPAELGDSAVYLCASSLVSTGELFFGEGSRLTVL.

On this clone itself: The sample contains more than one DNA sequence encoding this CDR3. The gene calls are TRBV6-5 and TRBJ2-5; TRBD1 might be the D (5 bases). The CDR3 has 14 amino acids. Germline CDR1 is MNHEY and CDR2 is SVGAGI. V shed 0 bases and J shed 2 bases, with 7 bases lying between them. CDR3 region: CASSYSGQQETQYF. DNA for the CDR3: TGTGCCAGCAGTTACTCGGGGCAACAAGAGACCCAGTACTTC.

This clone was detected a few times. The chain links TRBV11-2 to TRBJ2-7; 9 positions agree with TRBD2. The V segment lost 5 bases and the J segment 2 bases; nucleotides outside the gene matches: 4. The CDR3 sequence is 14 residues long. Germline lookup yields CDR1 SGHAT and CDR2 FQNNGV. CDR3 nucleotides: TGTGCCAGCAGCCGACTAGCGGCTGCCTACGAGCAGTACTTC. This encodes CASSRLAAAYEQYF.

The J gene is TRBJ2-3, the V gene TRBV5-1; D is undetermined. Trimming left V 2 bases short and J 2 bases short, with 12 bases between. CDR3 length: 15 residues. Germline V gene sequence: CDR1 SGHRS, CDR2 YFSETQ. As DNA, the CDR3 is TGCGCCAGCAGCTTAGGATCCCGGGTCACAGATACGCAGTATTTT. Its translation: CASSLGSRVTDTQYF.